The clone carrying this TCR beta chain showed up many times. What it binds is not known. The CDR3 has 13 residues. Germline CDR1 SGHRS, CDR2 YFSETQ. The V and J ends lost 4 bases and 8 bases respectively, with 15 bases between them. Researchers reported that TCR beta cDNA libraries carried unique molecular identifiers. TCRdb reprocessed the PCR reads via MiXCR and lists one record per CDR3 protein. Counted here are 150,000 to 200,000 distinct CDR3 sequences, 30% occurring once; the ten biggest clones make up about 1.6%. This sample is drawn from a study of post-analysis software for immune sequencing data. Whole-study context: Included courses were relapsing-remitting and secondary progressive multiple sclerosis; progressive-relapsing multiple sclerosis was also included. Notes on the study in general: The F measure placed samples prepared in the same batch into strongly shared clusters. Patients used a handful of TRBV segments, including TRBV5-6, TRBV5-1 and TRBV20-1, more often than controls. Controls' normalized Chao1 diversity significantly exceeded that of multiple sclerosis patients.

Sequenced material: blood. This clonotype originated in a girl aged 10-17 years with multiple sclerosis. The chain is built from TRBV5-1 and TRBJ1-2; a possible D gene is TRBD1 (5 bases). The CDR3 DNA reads TGCGCCAGCAGCAGGCAGGGAAGAAACGGCTACACCTTC. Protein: CASSRQGRNGYTF.